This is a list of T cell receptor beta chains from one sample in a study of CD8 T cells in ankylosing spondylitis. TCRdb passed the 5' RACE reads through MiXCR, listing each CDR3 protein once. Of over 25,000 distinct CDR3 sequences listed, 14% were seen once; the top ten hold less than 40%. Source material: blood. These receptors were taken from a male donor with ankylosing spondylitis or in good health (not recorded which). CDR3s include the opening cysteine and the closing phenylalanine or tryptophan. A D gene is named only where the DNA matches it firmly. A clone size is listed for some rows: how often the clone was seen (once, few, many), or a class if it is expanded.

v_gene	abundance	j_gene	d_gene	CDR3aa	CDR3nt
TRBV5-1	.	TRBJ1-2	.	CASSLGGTGGYTF	TGCGCCAGCAGCTTAGGGGGGACCGGCGGCTACACCTTC
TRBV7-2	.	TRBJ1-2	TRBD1	CASSFDRVGYTF	TGTGCCAGCAGCTTCGACAGGGTCGGCTACACCTTC
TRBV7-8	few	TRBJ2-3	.	CASSLVAGGTDTQYF	TGTGCCAGCAGTCTGGTGGCAGGGGGCACAGATACGCAGTATTTT
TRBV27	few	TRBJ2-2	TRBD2	CASSFRLAGAVGELFF	TGTGCCAGCAGTTTTCGACTAGCGGGGGCGGTCGGGGAGCTGTTTTTT
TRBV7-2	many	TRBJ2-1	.	CASSLASRFDEQFF	TGTGCCAGCAGCTTAGCGAGTAGGTTCGATGAGCAGTTCTTC
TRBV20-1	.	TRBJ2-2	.	CSARGLVGAGELFF	TGCAGTGCTAGGGGGCTAGTGGGAGCCGGGGAGCTGTTTTTT
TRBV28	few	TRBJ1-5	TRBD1	CASSLSSRDRGNQPQHF	TGTGCCAGCAGTTTAAGCTCCCGGGACAGGGGTAATCAGCCCCAGCATTTT
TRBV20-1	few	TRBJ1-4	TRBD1	CSAGQGGEKLFF	TGCAGTGCCGGACAGGGGGGCGAAAAACTGTTTTTT
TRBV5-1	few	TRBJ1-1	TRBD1	CASSPEGAGEAFF	TGCGCCAGCAGCCCGGAGGGGGCAGGGGAAGCTTTCTTT
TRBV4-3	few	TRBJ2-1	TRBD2	CASSRTGGTYNEQFF	TGCGCCAGCAGCCGCACGGGAGGTACCTACAATGAGCAGTTCTTC
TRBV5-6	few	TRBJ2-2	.	CASTRYGELFF	TGTGCCAGCACCCGATACGGGGAGCTGTTTTTT
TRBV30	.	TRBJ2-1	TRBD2	CAWSVLAGGYNEQFF	TGTGCCTGGAGTGTGCTAGCGGGTGGATACAATGAGCAGTTCTTC
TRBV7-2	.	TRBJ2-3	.	CASSFRQAGDTQYF	TGTGCCAGCAGCTTCCGTCAGGCGGGGGATACGCAGTATTTT
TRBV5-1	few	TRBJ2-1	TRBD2	CASSPSGGAYNEQFF	TGCGCCAGCAGCCCTAGCGGGGGGGCCTACAATGAGCAGTTCTTC
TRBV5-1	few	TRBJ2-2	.	CATRERENTGELFF	TGCGCCACCAGAGAACGGGAGAACACCGGGGAGCTGTTTTTT
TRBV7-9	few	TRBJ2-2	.	CASSSGENTGELFF	TGTGCCAGCAGCTCCGGGGAGAACACCGGGGAGCTGTTTTTT
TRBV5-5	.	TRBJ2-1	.	CASSLVSWDNEQFF	TGTGCCAGCAGCTTGGTATCGTGGGACAATGAGCAGTTCTTC
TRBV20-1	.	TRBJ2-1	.	CSARIALNEQFF	TGCAGTGCTAGGATAGCGCTCAATGAGCAGTTCTTC
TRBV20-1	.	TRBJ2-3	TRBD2	CSARSERGRTDTQYF	TGCAGTGCTAGGAGCGAGCGGGGAAGGACAGATACGCAGTATTTT
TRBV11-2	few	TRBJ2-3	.	CASSLVADSDTQYF	TGTGCCAGCAGCTTAGTTGCAGATTCAGATACGCAGTATTTT
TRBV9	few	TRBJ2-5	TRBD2	CASSPGLAGETQYF	TGTGCCAGCAGTCCGGGACTAGCTGGTGAGACCCAGTACTTC
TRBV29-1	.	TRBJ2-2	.	CSGLFYTGELFF	TGCAGCGGCCTATTCTACACCGGGGAGCTGTTTTTT